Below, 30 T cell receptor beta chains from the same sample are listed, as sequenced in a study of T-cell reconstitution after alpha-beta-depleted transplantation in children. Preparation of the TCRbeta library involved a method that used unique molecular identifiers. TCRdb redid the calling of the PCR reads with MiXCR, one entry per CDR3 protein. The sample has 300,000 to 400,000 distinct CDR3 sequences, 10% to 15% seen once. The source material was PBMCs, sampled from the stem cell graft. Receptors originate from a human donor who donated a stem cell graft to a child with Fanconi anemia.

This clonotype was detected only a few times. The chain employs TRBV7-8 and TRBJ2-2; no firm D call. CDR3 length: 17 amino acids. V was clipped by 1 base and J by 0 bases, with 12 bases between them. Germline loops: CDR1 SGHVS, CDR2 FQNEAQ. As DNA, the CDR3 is TGTGCCAGCAGCTTAGTGTCGGTGGAGTCGAACACCGGGGAGCTGTTTTTT. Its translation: CASSLVSVESNTGELFF.

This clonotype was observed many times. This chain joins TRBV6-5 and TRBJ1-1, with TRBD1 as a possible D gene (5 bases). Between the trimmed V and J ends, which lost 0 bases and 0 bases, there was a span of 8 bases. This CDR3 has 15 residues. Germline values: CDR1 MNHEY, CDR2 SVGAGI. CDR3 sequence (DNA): TGTGCCAGCAGTTACTCTCCAGGGATGAACACTGAAGCTTTCTTT. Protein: CASSYSPGMNTEAFF.

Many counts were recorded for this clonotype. CDR3 bases: TGCGCCAGCAGAGGTGGGACAACGAACACTGAAGCTTTCTTT. This translates into CASRGGTTNTEAFF. This rearrangement joins TRBV4-1 to TRBJ1-1; D is possibly TRBD1 (6 bases). V was trimmed by 6 bases and J by 1 base, leaving 12 bases between them. CDR3 length: 14 residues. Looked up from germline, CDR1 is MGHRA and CDR2 is YSYEKL.

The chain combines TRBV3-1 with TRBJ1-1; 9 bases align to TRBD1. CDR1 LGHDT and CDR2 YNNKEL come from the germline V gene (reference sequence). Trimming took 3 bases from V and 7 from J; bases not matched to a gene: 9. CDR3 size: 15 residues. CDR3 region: CASSQQGTGRDEAFF. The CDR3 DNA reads TGTGCCAGCAGCCAGCAAGGGACAGGGCGAGATGAAGCTTTCTTT.

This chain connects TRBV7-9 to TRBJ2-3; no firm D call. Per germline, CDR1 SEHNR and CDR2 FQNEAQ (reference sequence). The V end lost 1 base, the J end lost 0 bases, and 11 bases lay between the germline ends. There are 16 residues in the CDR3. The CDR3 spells CASSLGDRTSTDTQYF. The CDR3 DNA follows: TGTGCCAGCAGCTTAGGTGATCGGACCAGCACAGATACGCAGTATTTT.

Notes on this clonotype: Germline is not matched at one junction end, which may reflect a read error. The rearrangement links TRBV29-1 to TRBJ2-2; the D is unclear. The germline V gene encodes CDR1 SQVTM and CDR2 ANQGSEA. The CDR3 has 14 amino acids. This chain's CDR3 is CSVEDKANTGELFF. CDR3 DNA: TGCAGCGTAGAAGACAAGGCGAACACCGGGGAGCTGTTTTTT.

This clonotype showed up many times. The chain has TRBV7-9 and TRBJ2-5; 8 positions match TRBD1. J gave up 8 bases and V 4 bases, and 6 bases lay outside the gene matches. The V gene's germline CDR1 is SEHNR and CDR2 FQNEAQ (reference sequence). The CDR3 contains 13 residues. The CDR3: CASSSDRVETQYF. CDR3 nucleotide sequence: TGTGCCAGCAGCTCGGACAGGGTTGAAACCCAGTACTTC.

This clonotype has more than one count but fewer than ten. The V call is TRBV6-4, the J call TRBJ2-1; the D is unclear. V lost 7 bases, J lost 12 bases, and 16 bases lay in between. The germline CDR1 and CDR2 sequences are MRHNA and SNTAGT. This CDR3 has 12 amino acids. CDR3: CASNKRVFLQFF. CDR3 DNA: TGTGCCAGCAACAAGAGAGTCTTTTTGCAGTTCTTC.

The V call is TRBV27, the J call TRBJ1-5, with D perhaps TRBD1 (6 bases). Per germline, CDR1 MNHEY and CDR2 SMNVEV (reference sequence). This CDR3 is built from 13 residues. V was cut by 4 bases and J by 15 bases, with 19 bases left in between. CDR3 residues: CASSSFRTAQLHF. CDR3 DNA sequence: TGTGCCAGCAGTTCCTTTAGGACAGCTCAACTGCATTTT.

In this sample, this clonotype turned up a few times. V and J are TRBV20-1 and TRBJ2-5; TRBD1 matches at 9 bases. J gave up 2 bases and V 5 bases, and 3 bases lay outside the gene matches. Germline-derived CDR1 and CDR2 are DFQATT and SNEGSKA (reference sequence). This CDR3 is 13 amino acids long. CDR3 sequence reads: CSAGGQGQETQYF. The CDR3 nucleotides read TGCAGTGCTGGCGGACAGGGGCAAGAGACCCAGTACTTC.

In DNA form, the CDR3 reads TGTGCCAGCGGACAGGGGCGTAGTAATTCACCCCTCCACTTT. This codes for CASGQGRSNSPLHF. The V call is TRBV6-1, the J call TRBJ1-6, with 9 bases fitting TRBD1. Unmatched junction bases numbered 5, after V lost 8 bases and J lost 6 bases. The CDR3 is 14 amino acids. Germline-derived CDR1 and CDR2 are MNHNS and SASEGT.

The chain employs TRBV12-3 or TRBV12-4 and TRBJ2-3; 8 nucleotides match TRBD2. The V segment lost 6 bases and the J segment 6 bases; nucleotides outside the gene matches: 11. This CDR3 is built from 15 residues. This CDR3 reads CASRHRLGGGDTQYF. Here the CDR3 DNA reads TGTGCCAGCAGGCACCGGCTAGGCGGGGGGGATACGCAGTATTTT.

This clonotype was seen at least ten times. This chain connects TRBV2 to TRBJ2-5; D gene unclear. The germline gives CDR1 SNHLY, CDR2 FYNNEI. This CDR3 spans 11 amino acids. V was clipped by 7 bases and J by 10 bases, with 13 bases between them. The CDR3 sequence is CASTIRDIQYF. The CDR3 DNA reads TGTGCCAGCACCATAAGGGATATCCAGTACTTC.

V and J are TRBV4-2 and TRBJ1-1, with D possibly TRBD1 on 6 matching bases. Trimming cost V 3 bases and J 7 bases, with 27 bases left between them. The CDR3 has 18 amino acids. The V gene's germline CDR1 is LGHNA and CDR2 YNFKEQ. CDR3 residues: CASSQILRGPLGQHEAFF. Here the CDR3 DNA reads TGTGCCAGCAGCCAGATTTTGAGGGGCCCCTTGGGACAACATGAAGCTTTCTTT.

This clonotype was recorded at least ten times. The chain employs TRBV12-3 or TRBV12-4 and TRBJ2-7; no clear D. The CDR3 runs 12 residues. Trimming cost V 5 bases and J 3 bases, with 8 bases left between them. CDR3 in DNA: TGTGCCAGCAGTCGCGACGGCTACGAGCAGTACTTC. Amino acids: CASSRDGYEQYF.

CDR3 region: CASSLPGLLGPNTQYF. The CDR3 DNA reads as TGTGCCAGCAGCCTTCCGGGACTCCTTGGTCCGAATACGCAGTATTTT. The rearrangement joins TRBV7-9 to TRBJ2-3, with D perhaps TRBD2 (6 bases). Trimming took 5 bases from V and 7 from J, leaving 22 bases between them. CDR1 is SEHNR, CDR2 FQNEAQ, per germline (reference sequence). The CDR3 covers 16 residues.

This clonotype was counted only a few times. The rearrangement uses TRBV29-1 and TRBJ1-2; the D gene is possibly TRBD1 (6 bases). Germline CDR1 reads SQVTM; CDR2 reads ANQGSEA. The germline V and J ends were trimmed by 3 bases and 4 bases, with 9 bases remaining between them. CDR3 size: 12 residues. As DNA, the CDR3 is TGCAGCGTTGATGAGGGGGGCTATGGCTACACCTTC. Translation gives CSVDEGGYGYTF.

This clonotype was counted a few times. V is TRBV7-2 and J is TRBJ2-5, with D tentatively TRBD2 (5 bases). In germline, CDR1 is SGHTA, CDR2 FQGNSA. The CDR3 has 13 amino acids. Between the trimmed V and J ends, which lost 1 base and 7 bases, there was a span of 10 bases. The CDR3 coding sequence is TGTGCCAGCAGCTTAGAGGTCCGGGGGACCCAGTACTTC. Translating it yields CASSLEVRGTQYF.

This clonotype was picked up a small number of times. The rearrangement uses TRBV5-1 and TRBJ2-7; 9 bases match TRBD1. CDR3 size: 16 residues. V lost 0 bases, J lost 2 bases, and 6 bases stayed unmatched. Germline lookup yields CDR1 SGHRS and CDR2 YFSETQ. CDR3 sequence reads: CASSLAGQGRTYEQYF. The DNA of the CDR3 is TGCGCCAGCAGCTTGGCCGGACAGGGGAGAACCTACGAGCAGTACTTC.

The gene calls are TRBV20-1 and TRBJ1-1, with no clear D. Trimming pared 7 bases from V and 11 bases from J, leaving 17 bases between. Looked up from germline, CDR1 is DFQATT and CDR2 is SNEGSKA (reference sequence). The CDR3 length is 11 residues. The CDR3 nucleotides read TGCAGTGTCCCCGGCTCCACCCGGGCTTTCTTT. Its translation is CSVPGSTRAFF.

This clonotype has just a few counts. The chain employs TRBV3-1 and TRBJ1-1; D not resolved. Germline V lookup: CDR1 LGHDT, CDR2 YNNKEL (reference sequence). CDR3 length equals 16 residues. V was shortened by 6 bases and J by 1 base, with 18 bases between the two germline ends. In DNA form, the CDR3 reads TGTGCCAGCAGTAGGCAGGAAGGATTACCGAACACTGAAGCTTTCTTT. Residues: CASSRQEGLPNTEAFF.

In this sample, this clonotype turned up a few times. The CDR3 sequence is CASSLEGASYEQYV. As DNA, the CDR3 is TGCGCCAGCAGCTTGGAGGGGGCCTCCTACGAGCAGTACGTC. This chain uses TRBV5-1 with TRBJ2-7; 7 bases fit TRBD1. Trimming at V came to 0 bases and at J to 0 bases, leaving 0 bases not matched to a gene. Germline V lookup: CDR1 SGHRS, CDR2 YFSETQ. The CDR3 runs to 14 residues.

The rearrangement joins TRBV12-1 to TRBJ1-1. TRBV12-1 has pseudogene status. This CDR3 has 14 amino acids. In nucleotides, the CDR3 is TGTGCCAGCAGCTACGCCTCAGATCACACTGAAGCTTTCTTT. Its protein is CASSYASDHTEAFF.

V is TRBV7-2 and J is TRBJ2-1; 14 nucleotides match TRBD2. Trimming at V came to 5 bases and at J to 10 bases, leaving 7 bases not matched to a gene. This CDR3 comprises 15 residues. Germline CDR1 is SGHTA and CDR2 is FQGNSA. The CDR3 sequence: CASSRTSGGPWEQFF. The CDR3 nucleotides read TGTGCCAGCAGCCGGACTAGCGGGGGGCCATGGGAGCAGTTCTTC.

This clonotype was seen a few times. This CDR3 reads CASSLITPFAGELFF. CDR3 bases: TGCGCCAGCAGCTTGATAACCCCTTTCGCCGGGGAGCTGTTTTTT. The V gene is TRBV5-1, the J gene TRBJ2-2, with unresolved D. V was shortened by 1 base and J by 6 bases, with 13 bases between the two germline ends. The CDR3 is made up of 15 amino acids. Germline CDR1 and CDR2: SGHRS and YFSETQ. The full variable domain, rest sourced from reference TRBV5-1 and TRBJ2-2, is KAGVTQTPRYLIKTRGQQVTLSCSPISGHRSVSWYQQTPGQGLQFLFEYFSETQRNKGNFPGRFSGRQFSNSRSEMNVSTLELGDSALYLCASSLITPFAGELFFGEGSRLTVL.

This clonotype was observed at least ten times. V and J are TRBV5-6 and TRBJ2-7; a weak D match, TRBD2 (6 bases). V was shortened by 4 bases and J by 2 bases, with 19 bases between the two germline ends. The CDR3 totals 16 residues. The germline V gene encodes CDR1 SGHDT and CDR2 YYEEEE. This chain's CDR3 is CASSTRDFRTTYEQYV. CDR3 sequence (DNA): TGTGCCAGCAGCACCCGGGACTTTAGAACCACCTACGAGCAGTACGTC.

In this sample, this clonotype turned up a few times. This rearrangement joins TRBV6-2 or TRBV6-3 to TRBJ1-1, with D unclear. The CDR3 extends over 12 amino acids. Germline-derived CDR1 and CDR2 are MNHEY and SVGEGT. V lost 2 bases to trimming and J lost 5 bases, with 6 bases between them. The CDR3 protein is CASSYGSTEAFF. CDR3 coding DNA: TGTGCCAGCAGTTACGGCTCTACTGAAGCTTTCTTT.

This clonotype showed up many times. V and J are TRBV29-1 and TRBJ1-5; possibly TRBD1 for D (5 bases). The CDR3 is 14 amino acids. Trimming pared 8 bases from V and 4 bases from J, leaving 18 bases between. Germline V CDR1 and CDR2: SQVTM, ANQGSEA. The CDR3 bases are TGCAGCATCCCGAAGGGACGGATGAATCAGCCCCAGCATTTT. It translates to CSIPKGRMNQPQHF.

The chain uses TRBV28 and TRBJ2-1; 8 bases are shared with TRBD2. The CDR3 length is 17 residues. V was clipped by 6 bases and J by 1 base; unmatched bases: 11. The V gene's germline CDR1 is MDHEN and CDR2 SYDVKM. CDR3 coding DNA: TGTGCCAGCAGCCCCGCATGGGCGGGGGGATCCTACAATGAGCAGTTCTTC. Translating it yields CASSPAWAGGSYNEQFF.

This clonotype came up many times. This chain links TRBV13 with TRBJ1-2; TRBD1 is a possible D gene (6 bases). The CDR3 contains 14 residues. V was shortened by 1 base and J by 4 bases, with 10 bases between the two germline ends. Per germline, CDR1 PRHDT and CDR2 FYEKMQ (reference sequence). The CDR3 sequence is CASSLEGGLYGYTF. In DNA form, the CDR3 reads TGTGCCAGCAGCTTAGAGGGGGGCCTCTATGGCTACACCTTC. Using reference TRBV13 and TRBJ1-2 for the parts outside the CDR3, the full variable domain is AAGVIQSPRHLIKEKRETATLKCYPIPRHDTVYWYQQGPGQDPQFLISFYEKMQSDKGSIPDRFSAQQFSDYHSELNMSSLELGDSALYFCASSLEGGLYGYTFGSGTRLTVV.